The 16 T cell receptor beta chains reported below all come from one sample, sequenced in a study of blood T cell repertoires in COVID-19. Repertoires were generated with immunoSEQ multiplex PCR, while TCRdb's copy carries only in-frame clones and drops some. The sample comprises 60,000 to 70,000 clones, approximately 88% of which are singletons, and 40% to 45% rests with the top ten. The sequencing sample was made of peripheral blood. The source of these receptors is a woman aged 60 to 75 with COVID-19, enrolled during active disease.

The chain employs TRBV6-2 or TRBV6-3 and TRBJ2-3, with D perhaps matching TRBD2 (5 bases). The germline V and J ends were trimmed by 6 bases and 0 bases, with 10 bases remaining between them. The CDR3 spans 14 residues. Germline CDR1 and CDR2: MNHEY and SVGEGT. The CDR3 loop is CASSLGLSTDTQYF. The CDR3 DNA is TGTGCCAGCAGCCTCGGACTTAGCACAGATACGCAGTATTTT.

The chain has TRBV7-2 and TRBJ2-7; D not resolved. CDR1 is SGHTA and CDR2 is FQGNSA in the germline V gene. This CDR3 has 15 residues. The V end was cut by 1 base, the J end by 0 bases, with 10 bases between. The CDR3 loop is CASSLDGSNSYEQYF. The CDR3 region has the DNA TGTGCCAGCAGCTTAGATGGCAGTAACTCCTACGAGCAGTACTTC. The complete variable domain, with remaining parts taken from reference TRBV7-2 and TRBJ2-7, reads GAGVSQSPSNKVTEKGKDVELRCDPISGHTALYWYRQSLGQGLEFLIYFQGNSAPDKSGLPSDRFSAERTGGSVSTLTIQRTQQEDSAVYLCASSLDGSNSYEQYFGPGTRLTVT.

The chain combines TRBV19 with TRBJ2-3; 7 bases match TRBD1. Germline V gene data show CDR1 as LNHDA and CDR2 as SQIVND (reference sequence). Trimming removed 3 bases from V and 4 bases from J; junction bases left unmatched: 1. The CDR3 runs 13 residues. DNA of the CDR3: TGTGCCAGTAGTATTCAGGGGGCAGATACGCAGTATTTT. This encodes CASSIQGADTQYF.

The chain has TRBV7-2 and TRBJ2-7, with 9 bases identical to TRBD2. V trimming: 2 bases; J trimming: 6 bases; junction bases outside the gene matches: 8. Germline-derived CDR1 and CDR2 are SGHTA and FQGNSA. CDR3 length: 15 amino acids. The CDR3 is CASSLTSGGTLEQYF. The CDR3 DNA follows: TGTGCCAGCAGCTTAACCAGCGGGGGGACTCTCGAGCAGTACTTC.

The rearrangement links TRBV7-9 to TRBJ1-4, with 9 bases aligning to TRBD1. This CDR3 is built from 13 residues. Germline V gene sequence: CDR1 SEHNR, CDR2 FQNEAQ (reference sequence). Trimming took 4 bases from V and 16 from J; bases not matched to a gene: 10. In nucleotides, the CDR3 is TGTGCCAGCAGCTCCTGGACAGGGGTAGAGACGTTTTTT. Translated, it gives CASSSWTGVETFF.

The chain carries TRBV3-1 (or the pseudogene TRBV3-2) and TRBJ2-1; 7 bases are shared with TRBD2. Germline CDR1 LGHDT, CDR2 YNNKEL (reference sequence). The CDR3 has 13 residues. The V segment lost 0 bases and the J segment 11 bases; nucleotides outside the gene matches: 4. The CDR3 DNA follows: TGTGCCAGCAGCCAAGATCAGGGACTAAAGCAGTTCTTC. This codes for CASSQDQGLKQFF.

The V gene is TRBV6-2 or TRBV6-3, the J gene TRBJ2-7; 7 nucleotides agree with TRBD1. The germline CDR1 and CDR2 sequences are MNHEY and SVGEGT. V was pared by 0 bases and J by 5 bases, with 7 bases of the junction left unmatched. The CDR3 is 15 residues long. The CDR3 DNA is TGTGCCAGCAGTTACTCTCTGACAGGGTCCCACGAGCAGTACTTC. The encoded protein is CASSYSLTGSHEQYF.

J is TRBJ2-3 and V is TRBV27; D gene ambiguous. V lost 3 bases to trimming and J lost 6 bases, with 13 bases between them. Germline V CDR1 and CDR2: MNHEY, SMNVEV (reference sequence). There are 14 residues in the CDR3. The CDR3 region is CASSFRYQWDTQYF. The DNA for the CDR3 is TGTGCCAGCAGTTTCCGCTATCAATGGGATACGCAGTATTTT.

V is TRBV6-5 and J is TRBJ1-5, with TRBD1 identical over 8 bases. The CDR3 length is 14 residues. The germline CDR1 and CDR2 sequences are MNHEY and SVGAGI. The junction had 5 bases not matched to a gene; V was cut back by 6 bases and J by 4 bases. This CDR3 reads CASRPRTGNQPQHF. CDR3 sequence (DNA): TGTGCCAGCAGACCCCGGACAGGGAATCAGCCCCAGCATTTT.

This chain links TRBV2 with TRBJ2-1; 7 nucleotides align to TRBD2. V dropped 8 bases and J dropped 8; count of bases not matched to a gene: 9. The germline CDR1 and CDR2 sequences are SNHLY and FYNNEI. This CDR3 region has 13 residues. CDR3 nucleotide sequence: TGTGCCAGCCTGCCCGAGCGGGGCGATGAGCAGTTCTTC. It specifies CASLPERGDEQFF.

The CDR3 loop is CASSFGWRDTEAFF. CDR3 nucleotides: TGTGCCAGCAGTTTTGGGTGGAGAGACACTGAAGCTTTCTTT. The chain uses TRBV27 and TRBJ1-1; D not certain. The V end was cut by 3 bases, the J end by 3 bases, with 11 bases between. From germline, CDR1 is MNHEY and CDR2 SMNVEV (reference sequence). This CDR3 comprises 14 residues.

The rearrangement joins TRBV27 to TRBJ2-1, with 10 bases aligning to TRBD2. V was pared by 4 bases and J by 4 bases, with 10 bases of the junction left unmatched. The CDR3 sequence is 17 residues long. CDR1 MNHEY and CDR2 SMNVEV come from the germline V gene (reference sequence). The CDR3 loop reads CASSSSLAGARYNEQFF. Here the CDR3 DNA reads TGTGCCAGCAGTTCCTCCCTAGCGGGAGCGAGGTACAATGAGCAGTTCTTC.

The chain couples TRBV4-3 to TRBJ1-3; D unclear. The germline V and J ends were trimmed by 0 bases and 0 bases, with 6 bases remaining between them. In germline, CDR1 is LGHNA, CDR2 YSLEER. This CDR3 spans 15 amino acids. CDR3 amino acids: CASSQDSGSGNTIYF. The CDR3 region has the DNA TGCGCCAGCAGCCAAGATTCGGGCTCTGGAAACACCATATATTTT.

V and J are TRBV19 and TRBJ2-1; 14 positions match TRBD2. Germline CDR1 is LNHDA and CDR2 is SQIVND (reference sequence). The CDR3 has 16 amino acids. The trim removed 6 bases at V and 8 bases at J, leaving 9 bases unmatched. Written as DNA, the CDR3 is TGTGCCAGTAGCAGAACTGGGACTAGCGGGAGTGATGAGCAGTTCTTC. It translates to CASSRTGTSGSDEQFF.

V gene TRBV24-1 combines with J gene TRBJ2-7, with 7 bases that match TRBD2. J lost 2 bases, V lost 7 bases, and 7 bases had no gene match. The CDR3 is 14 residues long. Germline lookup yields CDR1 KGHDR and CDR2 SFDVKD. For the CDR3, the DNA is TGTGCCACCAGAGGGCTAGCGGTAACCTACGAGCAGTACTTC. This gives the protein CATRGLAVTYEQYF.

This chain links TRBV9 with TRBJ2-7, with 9 positions matching TRBD1. This CDR3 has 15 residues. In germline, CDR1 is SGDLS, CDR2 YYNGEE. The V segment lost 5 bases and the J segment 2 bases; nucleotides outside the gene matches: 8. CDR3 region: CASSLGTGTTYEQYF. In DNA, the CDR3 is TGTGCCAGCAGTCTGGGGACAGGGACGACCTACGAGCAGTACTTC.